Shown below are 3 T cell receptor beta chains from a single sample sequenced in a study of T cells in women clearing cervical HPV infection (dated by TCRdb to 2017 to 2018). The library was built by means of the immunoSEQ multiplex PCR assay. Drawn from immuneACCESS, this table holds only the in-frame rearrangements with V and J called that TCRdb kept. Clones are partly lost; checked studies trace under half to an unresolved V gene and leave the rest unexplained. This sample's clone table shows 44,000 or so clones. The top ten clonotypes cover 0.8% to 1% of the sample. Material for sequencing was blood buffy coat. Source of these receptors: a woman aged 18 to 75 with a cervical HPV16 infection that either progressed to CIN3+ or cleared (not recorded which).

A remark on this clone: The read falls 3 residues short of the CDR3 end, and the missing part is taken from the germline J gene. The chain uses TRBV19 and TRBJ2-1; 8 bases are a match to TRBD1. V lost 2 bases and J lost 4; bases outside the gene matches: 1. Germline-derived CDR1 and CDR2 are LNHDA and SQIVND (reference sequence). The CDR3 is made up of 14 amino acids. CDR3 bases read: TGTGCCAGTAGTATACGGGACAGGTACAATGAG. Protein sequence: CASSIRDRYNE. From start to end, the CDR3 is CASSIRDRYNEQFF.

Regarding this clone: The sequence runs out 3 residues before the end of the CDR3; the remainder is reconstructed from the germline J gene. The chain is built from TRBV7-7 and TRBJ1-2, with D unclear. Germline-derived CDR1 and CDR2 are SSHAT and FNYEAQ (reference sequence). The CDR3 extends over 13 amino acids. The CDR3 bases that were read are TGTGCCAGCAGCTTAGGGGCCCACAATGAC. As protein: CASSLGAHND. The CDR3 in its entirety is CASSLGAHNDYTF.

Note on this clone: The CDR3 extends 3 residues past the end of the read, so its final part is completed from the germline J gene. This rearrangement joins TRBV7-9 to TRBJ1-1; 7 bases match TRBD1. V shed 3 bases and J 3 bases; nucleotides not matched to a gene: 4. This CDR3 has 14 amino acids. Germline lookup yields CDR1 SEHNR and CDR2 FQNEAQ (reference sequence). The CDR3 protein is CASSFTGDHTEAFF. Incomplete CDR3 DNA: TGTGCCAGCAGCTTCACAGGGGATCACACTGAA.